This entry lists 29 T cell receptor beta chains sequenced from one sample in a study of cytomegalovirus exposure and HLA in healthy donors. The PCR had 60 Vbeta and 13 Jbeta primers. The assay was immunoSEQ multiplex PCR, and TCRdb's table has in-frame clones only and misses some. The sample records around 96,000 clones, around 64% being singletons. The sequenced sample consisted of PBMCs. These receptors all stem from a man aged 60-69 years in good health and CMV-seronegative.

The sample holds a few counts of this clone. The chain joins TRBV12-5 to TRBJ2-7; 8 bases fit TRBD2. With V trimmed by 0 bases and J by 4 bases, 14 bases remained unmatched. The CDR3 contains 18 residues. The germline V gene encodes CDR1 LGHNT and CDR2 FRNRAP. In nucleotides, the CDR3 is TGTGCTAGTGGTTTGGTACGGGGGGGAGAGACGTTCAGATACGAGCAGTACTTC. Amino acids: CASGLVRGGETFRYEQYF.

V gene TRBV13 combines with J gene TRBJ2-5; D unresolved. Germline V lookup: CDR1 PRHDT, CDR2 FYEKMQ (reference sequence). V was shortened by 4 bases and J by 0 bases, with 9 bases between the two germline ends. The CDR3 totals 14 residues. CDR3 loop: CASSYSRYQETQYF. CDR3 DNA sequence: TGTGCCAGCAGCTACAGTCGGTACCAAGAGACCCAGTACTTC. The complete variable domain, with remaining parts taken from reference TRBV13 and TRBJ2-5, reads AAGVIQSPRHLIKEKRETATLKCYPIPRHDTVYWYQQGPGQDPQFLISFYEKMQSDKGSIPDRFSAQQFSDYHSELNMSSLELGDSALYFCASSYSRYQETQYFGPGTRLLVL.

The V gene is TRBV30, the J gene TRBJ2-7, with 7 bases lining up with TRBD1. Unmatched junction bases numbered 3, after V lost 5 bases and J lost 2 bases. The CDR3 consists of 12 residues. Germline CDR1 and CDR2: GTSNPN and SVGIG (reference sequence). This CDR3 reads CAWVQGTYEQYF. The CDR3, as DNA: TGTGCCTGGGTACAGGGGACCTACGAGCAGTACTTC.

V gene TRBV28 combines with J gene TRBJ1-4, with D tentatively TRBD1 (5 bases). The V gene lost 3 bases and the J gene lost 10 bases, with 18 bases spanning the gap. CDR3 size: 15 residues. CDR1 is MDHEN and CDR2 is SYDVKM in the germline V gene. CDR3 amino acids: CASSFRVVGRGKLFF. CDR3 nucleotide sequence: TGTGCCAGCAGTTTCCGGGTTGTGGGGAGGGGAAAACTGTTTTTT.

The chain combines TRBV6-6 with TRBJ1-6; possible D gene TRBD1, 6 bases. CDR3 size: 14 residues. V was trimmed by 7 bases and J by 8 bases, leaving 15 bases between them. Germline assignment: CDR1 MNHNY and CDR2 SVGAGI (reference sequence). The chain's CDR3 is CASTITGSDSPLHF. The CDR3 DNA reads TGTGCCAGCACAATCACAGGGTCCGATTCACCCCTCCACTTT.

Here the CDR3 reads CASSVGASNEKLFF. The CDR3 nucleotides read TGTGCCAGCAGTGTAGGGGCCTCTAATGAAAAACTGTTTTTT. The chain combines TRBV6-1 with TRBJ1-4; maybe TRBD1 (5 bases). There are 14 residues in the CDR3. Germline V gene lookup returns CDR1 MNHNS and CDR2 SASEGT. V shed 4 bases and J shed 3 bases, with 9 bases lying between them.

This clone was seen only a few times. DNA for the CDR3: TGTGCCAGCAGTTTTCGGTCGGGGGGAGAGACCCAGTACTTC. This codes for CASSFRSGGETQYF. The chain joins TRBV27 to TRBJ2-5; TRBD2 agrees at 7 bases. The CDR3 is made up of 14 amino acids. V lost 3 bases, J lost 4 bases, and 5 bases stayed unmatched. Germline-derived CDR1 and CDR2 are MNHEY and SMNVEV (reference sequence).

V usage is TRBV5-4 and J usage is TRBJ2-1; 9 positions agree with TRBD1. CDR1 SGHNT and CDR2 YYREEE come from the germline V gene (reference sequence). V shed 2 bases, J shed 8 bases, and the junction held 8 bases outside the gene matches. This CDR3 has 15 residues. This CDR3 is CASSFKTGGLDEQFF. The CDR3 DNA reads TGTGCCAGCAGCTTTAAGACAGGGGGTTTGGATGAGCAGTTCTTC.

V is TRBV2 and J is TRBJ1-5; TRBD1 agrees at 9 bases. Germline V gives CDR1 SNHLY, CDR2 FYNNEI. This CDR3 region has 17 residues. V dropped 4 bases and J dropped 6; count of bases not matched to a gene: 13. The CDR3, as DNA: TGTGCCAGCAGTGGAGGACAGGGGATAATCGGAAGTCAGCCCCAGCATTTT. Translation gives CASSGGQGIIGSQPQHF.

The chain uses TRBV6-1 and TRBJ2-5; maybe TRBD1 (6 bases). The germline CDR1 and CDR2 sequences are MNHNS and SASEGT. This CDR3 spans 14 amino acids. V was cut by 9 bases and J by 1 base, with 15 bases left in between. The CDR3 DNA reads TGTGCCAGTTACAGGGTCCCCTCCCAAGAGACCCAGTACTTC. Protein product: CASYRVPSQETQYF.

The chain joins TRBV19 to TRBJ2-1, with TRBD2 matching over 9 bases. Germline V gene lookup returns CDR1 LNHDA and CDR2 SQIVND (reference sequence). The CDR3 loop spans 16 amino acids. Losses at the gene ends were 7 bases for V and 7 bases for J; bases not matched to a gene: 14. CDR3 region: CASKTGEAGGFNEQFF. For the CDR3, the DNA is TGTGCCAGTAAAACAGGGGAAGCGGGGGGATTTAATGAGCAGTTCTTC.

This rearrangement joins TRBV19 to TRBJ2-7; D gene uncertain. CDR1 and CDR2 (germline): LNHDA, SQIVND (reference sequence). The V end lost 3 bases, the J end lost 0 bases, and 6 bases lay between the germline ends. The CDR3 sequence is 13 residues long. CDR3: CASSMLYSYEQYF. The CDR3 nucleotides are TGTGCCAGTAGTATGCTCTACTCCTACGAGCAGTACTTC. Full variable domain (remainder filled in from reference TRBV19 and TRBJ2-7): DGGITQSPKYLFRKEGQNVTLSCEQNLNHDAMYWYRQDPGQGLRLIYYSQIVNDFQKGDIAEGYSVSREKKESFPLTVTSAQKNPTAFYLCASSMLYSYEQYFGPGTRLTVT.

The rearrangement uses TRBV5-1 and TRBJ2-3; 12 positions match TRBD2. Germline loops: CDR1 SGHRS, CDR2 YFSETQ. The CDR3 is 17 amino acids. With V trimmed by 0 bases and J by 5 bases, 7 bases remained unmatched. The CDR3 bases are TGCGCCAGCAGCTTGGAGGGGACTAGCGGGTTTGGAGATACGCAGTATTTT. Translating gives CASSLEGTSGFGDTQYF.

This rearrangement joins TRBV2 to TRBJ1-1; D not certain. Germline-derived CDR1 and CDR2 are SNHLY and FYNNEI. The CDR3 has 14 residues. Trimming shortened V by 7 bases and J by 0 bases, and 12 bases separated the two germline ends. The chain's CDR3 is CASTLREVNTEAFF. The CDR3, as DNA: TGTGCCAGCACTTTAAGGGAGGTGAACACTGAAGCTTTCTTT.

The rearrangement joins TRBV4-2 to TRBJ2-1; D gene ambiguous. CDR3 size: 17 residues. Germline V CDR1 and CDR2: LGHNA, YNFKEQ. V lost 7 bases and J 0 bases, leaving 19 bases between the germline ends. The CDR3 DNA is TGTGCCAGCACCCCGCAAGATCAGATTGGCTCCTACAATGAGCAGTTCTTC. Protein: CASTPQDQIGSYNEQFF.

The chain employs TRBV7-9 and TRBJ1-5; D uncertain. V shed 2 bases and J shed 4 bases, with 12 bases lying between them. Germline V lookup: CDR1 SEHNR, CDR2 FQNEAQ (reference sequence). This CDR3 comprises 15 residues. In nucleotides, the CDR3 is TGTGCCAGCAGCTTAAGCGGAGGCGCAAATCAGCCCCAGCATTTT. Amino acid sequence: CASSLSGGANQPQHF.

The sample holds a few counts of this clone. V gene TRBV11-3 combines with J gene TRBJ2-7, with TRBD2 matching 9 bases. J lost 0 bases, V lost 5 bases, and 8 bases had no gene match. This CDR3 has 16 amino acids. Germline V gene lookup returns CDR1 SGHNT and CDR2 YENEEA. The CDR3 is CASSLTLAGLSYEQYF. The CDR3 bases are TGTGCCAGCAGCCTCACACTAGCGGGCCTCTCCTACGAGCAGTACTTC.

In its sample, this clone was seen a few times. This sequence joins TRBV14 and TRBJ1-1; the match to TRBD1 covers 8 bases. After removal of 4 bases from V and 6 bases from J, the junction contained 7 bases not matched to a gene. The CDR3 has 14 amino acids. Per the germline V gene, CDR1 is SGHDN and CDR2 is FVKESK. Here the CDR3 DNA reads TGTGCCAGCAGCCCGGACAGGGCGGGCGCTGAAGCTTTCTTT. Its protein is CASSPDRAGAEAFF.

V is TRBV5-1 and J is TRBJ2-7; tentative D call: TRBD1 (5 bases). Germline loops: CDR1 SGHRS, CDR2 YFSETQ. Deletions cut 4 bases from V and 3 bases from J, with 23 bases between. CDR3 length equals 17 residues. CDR3 sequence: CASSIFSPGLSGYEQYF. CDR3 DNA: TGCGCCAGCAGCATTTTCTCCCCAGGGTTGAGTGGCTACGAGCAGTACTTC.

V is TRBV5-1 and J is TRBJ1-5; 7 bases are shared with TRBD1. Germline V gives CDR1 SGHRS, CDR2 YFSETQ. The CDR3 length is 14 residues. V was clipped by 4 bases and J by 3 bases; unmatched bases: 4. The CDR3 region is CASSTGTVNQPQHF. The DNA for the CDR3 is TGCGCCAGCAGCACAGGGACAGTCAATCAGCCCCAGCATTTT.

The chain links TRBV23-1 to TRBJ1-1; 7 positions agree with TRBD1. Being an ORF, TRBV23-1 has a function that is uncertain. This CDR3 comprises 16 residues. The ends lost 6 bases at V and 4 bases at J; junction bases unmatched: 14. In DNA, the CDR3 is TGCGCCAGCAGACCTTGCCAGGCAGGGGGTGGCACTGAAGCTTTCTTT. Protein sequence: CASRPCQAGGGTEAFF.

V usage is TRBV10-3 and J usage is TRBJ1-2; 8 bases fit TRBD1. Germline-derived CDR1 and CDR2 are ENHRY and SYGVKD. This CDR3 has 13 amino acids. The J segment lost 6 bases and the V segment lost 3 bases, leaving 3 bases of the junction unmatched. The CDR3 bases are TGTGCCATCAGTGAAGTCAGGGGGCATGGCTACACCTTC. Protein: CAISEVRGHGYTF.

V is TRBV10-3 and J is TRBJ2-7; D might be TRBD2 (5 bases). CDR3 length equals 12 residues. Germline CDR1 is ENHRY and CDR2 is SYGVKD. The DNA of the CDR3 is TGTGCTCACGGACGGGGTGGCGACGAGCAGTACTTC. This gives the protein CAHGRGGDEQYF.

This chain joins TRBV11-2 and TRBJ2-1; unclear D gene. This CDR3 spans 14 amino acids. The germline V gene has CDR1 SGHAT and CDR2 FQNNGV. Trimming shortened V by 3 bases and J by 8 bases, and 14 bases separated the two germline ends. The CDR3 loop reads CASSLAVGGDEQFF. DNA of the CDR3: TGTGCCAGCAGCTTGGCGGTTGGTGGCGATGAGCAGTTCTTC.

V and J are TRBV27 and TRBJ1-2; 9 positions match TRBD1. Germline assignment: CDR1 MNHEY and CDR2 SMNVEV (reference sequence). V was pared by 4 bases and J by 8 bases, with 14 bases of the junction left unmatched. This CDR3 contains 16 residues. The CDR3 DNA reads as TGTGCCAGCAGTTCCCCAACAGGGGGCCACTCTAGGGGCTACACCTTC. Translated, it gives CASSSPTGGHSRGYTF.

J is TRBJ1-2 and V is TRBV5-1; no clear D. There are 14 residues in the CDR3. V was pared by 4 bases and J by 7 bases, with 17 bases between. Germline values: CDR1 SGHRS, CDR2 YFSETQ. CDR3 nucleotides: TGCGCCAGCAGCCTATCTACCGATATGCGTGGCTACACCTTC. Translated, it gives CASSLSTDMRGYTF.

This clone was counted only a few times. The J gene is TRBJ2-1, the V gene TRBV6-5; D perhaps matches TRBD1 (6 bases). This CDR3 is built from 12 residues. The germline V gene encodes CDR1 MNHEY and CDR2 SVGAGI. Trimming pared 6 bases from V and 7 bases from J, leaving 10 bases between. The CDR3 DNA reads as TGTGCCAGCAGACAGGGTCTAAATGAGCAGTTCTTC. As protein: CASRQGLNEQFF.

The chain is built from TRBV11-2 and TRBJ1-2; D remains unclear. In germline, CDR1 is SGHAT, CDR2 FQNNGV. The CDR3 has 14 residues. Between the trimmed V and J ends, which lost 5 bases and 2 bases, there was a span of 12 bases. CDR3 nucleotides: TGTGCCAGCAGCCCGGCTCGGCGGAACTATGGCTACACCTTC. Encoded protein: CASSPARRNYGYTF.

V and J are TRBV27 and TRBJ1-5; a possible D gene is TRBD1 (5 bases). Trimming cost V 6 bases and J 0 bases, with 12 bases left between them. The CDR3 sequence is 15 residues long. CDR1 is MNHEY and CDR2 is SMNVEV in the germline V gene (reference sequence). The CDR3 region is CASRNFGGSNQPQHF. The CDR3 bases are TGTGCCAGCAGAAATTTCGGGGGTAGCAATCAGCCCCAGCATTTT.